This T cell receptor beta chain stems from a study of graft-versus-host responses after intestinal transplantation. Study-wide context: Anti-thymocyte globulin induction, then tacrolimus and steroids for about three years, went to all recipients.

Germline V lookup: CDR1 MGHRA, CDR2 YSYEKL. The CDR3 is made up of 17 amino acids. The germline V and J ends were trimmed by 1 base and 2 bases, with 14 bases remaining between them. Clones were read by immunoSEQ multiplex PCR, and TCRdb kept only the in-frame ones, dropping some. Among approximately 88,000 clones, 94% were seen once, and the ten largest hold roughly 0.18%. Study conclusions and caveats: Investigators detected GvH clones in recipient marrow, with some emerging earlier in ileum or blood. Association was observed between peak circulating GvH clone levels and early post-transplant HvG declines. Allograft graft-versus-host to host-versus-graft clonal ratios ran high in patients with graft-donor T cell macrochimerism.

A note on this clone: Its target is unknown.

The chain combines TRBV4-1 with TRBJ1-4; tentative D call: TRBD1 (5 bases). The sequences come from unstimulated CD4+ T cells sorted from spleen or lymph node cells, collected before transplant. The TCR was taken from a human donor who was the organ donor for an intestinal transplant. The CDR3 sequence is CASSQGGRGPTNEKLFF. The CDR3, as DNA: TGCGCCAGCAGCCAAGGGGGACGCGGCCCGACTAATGAAAAACTGTTTTTT.